This note documents a single T cell receptor (beta chain) sequence. No antigen is known for it. The PCR contained 60 Vbeta and 13 Jbeta primers. Original methodology: It was a later analysis that counted tens of millions of unique TCR beta chains, of which about 10 million were shared. Generated by immunoSEQ multiplex PCR, the TCRdb table keeps only in-frame clones and is missing some. For V, J and clone size, that table is used; D and trimming come from the DNA. The sample has fewer than 120,000 clones, under 85% seen once. These data originate in a study of cytomegalovirus exposure and HLA in healthy donors. Study-level results: The study flagged around 150 TCR beta chains as cytomegalovirus-associated. Later examination showed HLA-associated TCR beta chains had greater clonal expansion than equally common others. The study had only CMV serostatus as immune exposure information.

The CDR3 has 14 residues. The germline V gene encodes CDR1 MNHEY and CDR2 SVGAGI. Trimming at V came to 6 bases and at J to 1 base, leaving 5 bases not matched to a gene. The clonotype comes from a man aged 25 to 45 in good health and CMV-seropositive. Sequenced: PBMCs. V is TRBV6-5 and J is TRBJ2-7; 8 bases line up with TRBD2. CDR3 protein: CASRRGVESYEQYF. In DNA, the CDR3 is TGTGCCAGCAGGCGGGGGGTGGAATCCTACGAGCAGTACTTC.